This entry lists 4 T cell receptor beta chains sequenced from one sample in a study of vaccination and CD4 T cells after COVID-19. CD4+ T cells that had been cultured provided DNA sequenced with the Oncomine TCR Beta short-read assay. TCRdb reanalysed the PCR reads using MiXCR and keeps one entry per CDR3 protein. There are some 20,000 distinct CDR3 sequences in the sample; approximately 33% occur only once, and under 15% lies in the top ten. The treatment: approximately 9-day PBMC culture with coronavirus spike peptide pools or control peptides (ViraFEST assay). Antigens for these TCRs are unknown. The sequenced sample consisted of cultured CD4+ T cells from blood. The receptors derive from a human donor with COVID-19.

The chain uses TRBV12-3 or TRBV12-4 and TRBJ2-5; perhaps D is TRBD1 or TRBD2 (5 bases each). This CDR3 comprises 13 residues. With 8 bases removed from V and 4 bases from J, the gap between germline ends came to 14 bases. CDR3 coding DNA: TGTGCCAGCGCCCCAGGGAGAAGAGAGACCCAGTACTTC. Its protein is CASAPGRRETQYF.

By proportion, this clonotype is medium-sized. The chain uses TRBV10-3 and TRBJ1-2; a weak D match, TRBD1 (5 bases). Germline assignment: CDR1 ENHRY and CDR2 SYGVKD. This CDR3 contains 15 residues. Trimming removed 0 bases at V and 5 bases at J, with 13 bases between. CDR3: CAISESETVTYGYTF. The CDR3 DNA reads as TGTGCCATCAGTGAGTCAGAGACAGTGACTTATGGCTACACCTTC.

This chain links TRBV28 with TRBJ2-7; D is ambiguous. Germline V gene lookup returns CDR1 MDHEN and CDR2 SYDVKM. V shed 3 bases and J shed 3 bases, with 6 bases lying between them. The CDR3 sequence is 12 residues long. The CDR3: CASSFVNYEQYF. CDR3 coding DNA: TGTGCCAGCAGTTTTGTAAACTACGAGCAGTACTTC.

The V gene is TRBV19, the J gene TRBJ2-5; 13 bases are a match to TRBD2. Germline V gene lookup returns CDR1 LNHDA and CDR2 SQIVND (reference sequence). The CDR3 runs to 16 residues. V dropped 8 bases and J dropped 1; count of bases not matched to a gene: 7. CDR3 residues: CASGIGLAGAQETQYF. The CDR3 bases are TGTGCCAGTGGGATCGGACTAGCGGGGGCCCAAGAGACCCAGTACTTC.